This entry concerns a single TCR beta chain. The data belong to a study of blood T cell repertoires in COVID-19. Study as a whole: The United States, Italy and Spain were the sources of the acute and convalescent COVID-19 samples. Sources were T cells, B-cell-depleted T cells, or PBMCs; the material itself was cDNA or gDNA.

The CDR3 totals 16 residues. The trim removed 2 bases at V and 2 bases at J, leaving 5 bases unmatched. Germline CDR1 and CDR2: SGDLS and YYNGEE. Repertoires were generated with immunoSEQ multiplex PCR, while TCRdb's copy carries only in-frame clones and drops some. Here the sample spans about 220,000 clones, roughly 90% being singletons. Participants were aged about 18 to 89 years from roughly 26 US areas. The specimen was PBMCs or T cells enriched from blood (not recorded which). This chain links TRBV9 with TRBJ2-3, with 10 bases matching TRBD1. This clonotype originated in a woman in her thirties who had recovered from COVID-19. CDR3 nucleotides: TGTGCCAGCAGCGTGGGGGACAGGGGACACACAGATACGCAGTATTTT. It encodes CASSVGDRGHTDTQYF.